This T cell receptor beta chain was retrieved from a study of control samples from healthy donors and cancer patients. Here immunoSEQ multiplex PCR was the method, and the copy in TCRdb shows in-frame clones only, minus some. The sample carries more than 95,000 clones, approximately 90% recorded once. The CDR3 covers 13 residues. Trimming stripped 3 bases from V and 4 bases from J, with 7 bases between. CDR1 is LNHDA, CDR2 SQIVND, per germline (reference sequence). Source material: PBMCs. This clonotype was obtained from a woman aged 45-65 years with colorectal cancer. This sequence joins TRBV19 and TRBJ1-5; D not resolved. CDR3 nucleotides: TGTGCCAGTAGTATGGGAGGGAATCAGCCCCAGCATTTT. Translated, it gives CASSMGGNQPQHF.